The entry below describes one T cell receptor (beta chain). This record comes from a study of blood T cell repertoires in COVID-19. Study background: Acute and convalescent COVID-19 specimens originated in the United States, Italy and Spain. T cells, B-cell-depleted T cells, or PBMCs provided the cDNA or gDNA that served as material.

The CDR3 length is 15 residues. Trimming removed 5 bases at V and 0 bases at J, with 11 bases between. Germline CDR1 SGHTA, CDR2 FQGNSA. As handled by the study authors: Reference gene primer amplification yielded estimated nucleated cell counts. Repertoires were generated with immunoSEQ multiplex PCR, while TCRdb's copy carries only in-frame clones and drops some. V and J calls and clone size follow that table, whereas D and trimming were derived from the DNA. The sample consists of 310,000 or so clones, 88% of them appearing once. Seattle patients were enrolled while actively infected and followed longitudinally.

The chain has TRBV7-2 and TRBJ1-5, with D possibly matching TRBD1 (6 bases). The sample comprised peripheral blood. This sequence was found in a woman between 25 and 40 years old with COVID-19, enrolled during active disease. CDR3 amino acids: CASSVGHNSNQPQHF. CDR3 coding DNA: TGTGCCAGCAGCGTGGGACATAATAGCAATCAGCCCCAGCATTTT.